This TCR beta chain was identified during a study of shared clonotypes between healthy human individuals (dated by TCRdb to between 2020 and 2021). Context from the whole study: A few men and a couple of women, aged 18 to 49 years, made up the cohort. For each donor, CD4 naive and CD4 memory were each run on three plates, CD8 naive on two plates, and CD8 memory on one plate. To estimate repertoire size and how much clonotypes are shared between individuals, the study performed deep sequencing of blood TCR repertoires from 4 to 6 healthy adults. Libraries were prepared and TCR repertoires were sequenced by different laboratories using diverse techniques, in order to increase sequencing depth and limit assay-specific biases. Each donor's leukapheresis produced roughly between roughly 0.85 and 9.5 billion PBMCs.

V is reduced by 3 bases and J by 4 bases, leaving a spacing of 2 bases between them. There are 11 amino acids in the CDR3, from cysteine to phenylalanine inclusive. Only the CDR3 portion is preserved as DNA: 33 bases, with reading frame beginning at the first base. Per the germline V gene, SGHDT is the CDR1 and YYEEEE is the CDR2. On this clone: This clone's antigen is unknown. Per-base quality was not reported, and no clone a single base away is much larger than it.

Using the deep immunoSEQ assay, multiplex PCR amplified TCR CDR3 regions from genomic DNA. Extracted genomic DNA from each cell subset was spread evenly across all wells of several immunoSEQ 96-well plates, with each plate serving as a replicate. For sorted subsets, each replicate PCR was loaded with around 200 ng genomic DNA, equivalent to about 33,000 T cell genomes. The purified libraries were quantified using a Qubit 3.0 fluorometer, sized with a Bioanalyzer 2100, and then quantified again using the KAPA Library Quantification kit. Every immunoSEQ 96-well plate was sequenced on a dedicated single-read 150-cycle Illumina NextSeq 550 flow cell. The original pipeline was this. Because the immunoSEQ output held only junctional sequences and lacked quality scores, the filtering could not match the filtering applied to full-length reads. To assign V/J genes and CDR3, sequences were annotated using PyIR, a Python wrapper for IgBLAST v1.9, with IMGT germline references. Reads were removed for weak V/J assignments (E-value above 1e-6), missing CDR3, stop codons, out-of-frame junctions, or ambiguous translated residues. A V3J clonotype was defined by an identical inferred V gene, J gene, and CDR3 amino acid sequence. Percentage overlap between repertoires was calculated by dividing the number of shared unique clonotypes by the size of the smaller repertoire. RTK rarefaction, the Chao1 estimator, and Recon v2.1 estimates of unobserved clonotypes were used to assess repertoire richness. Generation probabilities were computed with OLGA for all TCRbeta clonotypes obtained by the gDNA method from a few donors. TCRdb obtained this table from immuneACCESS and retained in-frame rearrangements with V and J assigned. These tables miss some clones; where compared with another copy, unresolved V genes account for less than half of the shortfall, and the remainder is unexplained. From that table come the V and J calls and clone size; the DNA was used to work out D and trimming. Counted in this sample were around 100,000 clones; roughly 66% of them appeared once. The leading ten clones occupy almost 25% of the sample.

The donors were healthy, HIV-negative adults with no recently reported acute infections or vaccinations. All donors were Caucasian adults living in Nashville, Tennessee, USA. CD8 memory samples were composed of magnetically selected CD45RO+ cells combined with CCR7-negative CD45RA+ effector memory (TemRA) cells. Blood was collected by leukapheresis, and PBMCs were isolated by Ficoll-Histopaque density gradient centrifugation and then cryopreserved in liquid nitrogen vapor phase. Purity and quantity of every magnetically sorted T cell population were checked by analytical flow cytometry. From each sorted fraction, genomic DNA was isolated and quantified by UV absorbance on a Nanodrop 2000c. Points the paper makes about the study in general: Sampling was limited to blood, and TCR repertoires in tissue likely differ from TCR repertoires in blood. Sharing across several donors was observed for roughly 5.4% of naive CD4, about 3.2% of naive CD8, roughly 2.4% of memory CD4, and roughly 0.4% of memory CD8 clonotypes. Larger estimated clonotype richness was generally found for naive subsets than for memory subsets. Even with the large sequencing depth, rarefaction of the sorted-subset datasets indicated that sequencing was incomplete. Because the study included a small number of donors, the genetic and exposure-history diversity represented was limited. Compared with non-shared clonotypes, the clonotypes found in all four sorted-subset donors had higher generation probabilities. Pairwise subsampling led to the expectation that sequencing depth would affect the degree of clonotype sharing among donors.

Sequenced sample: memory CD8+ T cells sorted from blood. In the paper's terms, the cell subset or site label means: CD45RO+ cells pooled with CCR7-negative TemRA cells. The chain employs TRBV5-6 and TRBJ2-1; there is no confident call for the D gene. The source of this sequence is a woman in her 30s in good health. In nucleotides, the sequence is TGTGCCAGCAGCTATTACAATGAGCAGTTCTTC. Its product reads: CASSYYNEQFF.